These 28 T cell receptor beta chains were sequenced from one sample in a study of PD-1 blockade in classical Hodgkin lymphoma. This table comes from immunoSEQ multiplex PCR, and its TCRdb copy is limited to in-frame clones, with some not included. The sample records about 32,000 clones, around 81% being singletons. Specified time point: cycle 4 day 1 (C4D1), after six to seven weeks of nivolumab. The patients all showed relapse after autologous stem cell transplantation, while their brentuximab vedotin exposure varied. This sample comprised peripheral blood mononuclear cells (PBMCs), obtained before the fourth cycle of nivolumab. These receptors originate from a human donor with classical Hodgkin lymphoma.

The chain uses TRBV9 and TRBJ2-3; D remains ambiguous. The V end lost 0 bases, the J end lost 2 bases, and 7 bases lay between the germline ends. Germline V gene sequence: CDR1 SGDLS, CDR2 YYNGEE. The CDR3 totals 14 residues. Written as DNA, the CDR3 is TGTGCCAGCAGCGTAGACTCGGCCACAGATACGCAGTATTTT. Its protein is CASSVDSATDTQYF.

The chain joins TRBV6-5 to TRBJ1-5; no reliable D call. This CDR3 contains 13 residues. Germline lookup yields CDR1 MNHEY and CDR2 SVGAGI. V lost 6 bases and J lost 1, with 7 bases in between. The DNA for the CDR3 is TGTGCCAGCAGCCGCTGGAGCAATCAGCCCCAGCATTTT. It yields the protein CASSRWSNQPQHF.

This clone appeared a single time. This chain connects TRBV18 to TRBJ2-7, with 10 bases aligning to TRBD1. The germline V gene encodes CDR1 KGHSH and CDR2 LQKENI. This CDR3 is built from 13 residues. The V gene end was trimmed by 3 bases and the J gene end by 7 bases; junction bases not matched to a gene: 3. The CDR3 loop reads CASSPTGGWEQYF. The CDR3 DNA reads TGTGCCAGCTCACCGACAGGGGGCTGGGAGCAGTACTTC.

This sequence joins TRBV5-1 and TRBJ1-1; D possibly corresponds to TRBD1 (5 bases). There are 13 residues in the CDR3. V was cut by 5 bases and J by 8 bases, with 16 bases left in between. CDR1 SGHRS and CDR2 YFSETQ come from the germline V gene. The CDR3 is CASRRGTSEEAFF. The DNA of the CDR3 is TGCGCCAGCAGACGGGGGACCTCCGAGGAAGCTTTCTTT.

This chain joins TRBV9 and TRBJ2-2; D remains unclear. This CDR3 is built from 13 residues. Germline-derived CDR1 and CDR2 are SGDLS and YYNGEE. Deletions cut 0 bases from V and 6 bases from J, with 6 bases between. CDR3 nucleotides: TGTGCCAGCAGCGTAGACCCCCCCGGGGAGCTGTTTTTT. It specifies CASSVDPPGELFF.

The J gene is TRBJ1-5, the V gene TRBV30; D is undetermined. The length of the CDR3 is 14 residues. Trimming removed 3 bases at V and 8 bases at J, with 17 bases between. The germline gives CDR1 GTSNPN, CDR2 SVGIG (reference sequence). CDR3 amino acids: CAWSAPGSVEPQHF. The DNA for the CDR3 is TGTGCCTGGAGCGCACCGGGCTCGGTGGAGCCCCAGCATTTT.

V gene TRBV21-1 combines with J gene TRBJ2-7; the D call TRBD1 from the table was never checked on the DNA. TRBV21-1 is annotated as a pseudogene. This CDR3 region has 15 residues. CDR3 loop: CASTGGPGGSNEQYF. The DNA of the CDR3 is TGTGCCTCAACCGGTGGGCCAGGGGGCTCGAACGAGCAGTACTTC.

The chain joins TRBV10-3 to TRBJ1-4; a possible D gene is TRBD1 (5 bases). This CDR3 comprises 14 residues. V gave up 2 bases and J gave up 6 bases, with 10 bases separating them. From germline, CDR1 is ENHRY and CDR2 SYGVKD. The CDR3 coding sequence is TGTGCCATCAGTGAGGGGGGGGAACATGAAAAACTGTTTTTT. Protein sequence: CAISEGGEHEKLFF.

CDR3 bases: TGTGCCAGCAGCCCCCCGGGCGCTCCATATGGCTACACCTTC. This encodes CASSPPGAPYGYTF. The genes are TRBV11-2 and TRBJ1-2; no firm D call. Trimming cost V 5 bases and J 5 bases, with 15 bases left between them. The CDR3 length is 14 residues. The germline V gene encodes CDR1 SGHAT and CDR2 FQNNGV.

The gene calls are TRBV7-6 and TRBJ1-2; D is undetermined. V dropped 4 bases and J dropped 2 bases, with 11 bases sitting between them. CDR3 size: 14 residues. The germline gives CDR1 SGHVS, CDR2 FNYEAQ. CDR3 DNA: TGTGCCAGCAGCTCGTCCGACCGGAACTATGGCTACACCTTC. Translated: CASSSSDRNYGYTF.

The chain employs TRBV5-5 and TRBJ2-5, with D possibly TRBD2 on 5 matching bases. Per germline, CDR1 SGHKS and CDR2 YYEKEE (reference sequence). Trimming took off 4 bases at V and 2 bases at J, with 9 bases between the two ends. CDR3 length: 13 residues. The CDR3 reads CASSKRDQETQYF. In DNA, the CDR3 is TGTGCCAGCAGCAAACGGGATCAAGAGACCCAGTACTTC.

This clone was found a few times. CDR3 nucleotides: TGTGCCAGCAGCTTAGGGCAGGGGGGCTTGAATGAGCAGTTCTTC. Translating gives CASSLGQGGLNEQFF. J is TRBJ2-1 and V is TRBV11-3; D is possibly TRBD1 (7 bases). This CDR3 is 15 amino acids long. The V end lost 1 base, the J end lost 7 bases, and 14 bases lay between the germline ends. CDR1 is SGHNT, CDR2 YENEEA, per germline.

The V and J genes are TRBV29-1 and TRBJ2-5; tentatively, D is TRBD2 (6 bases). Germline assignment: CDR1 SQVTM and CDR2 ANQGSEA. With 1 base removed from V and 0 bases from J, the gap between germline ends came to 9 bases. CDR3 length: 14 amino acids. CDR3 protein: CSVEVGDYQETQYF. The DNA for the CDR3 is TGCAGCGTTGAAGTTGGGGACTACCAAGAGACCCAGTACTTC. Together with reference TRBV29-1 and TRBJ2-5, the CDR3 gives the full variable domain: SAVISQKPSRDICQRGTSLTIQCQVDSQVTMMFWYRQQPGQSLTLIATANQGSEATYESGFVIDKFPISRPNLTFSTLTVSNMSPEDSSIYLCSVEVGDYQETQYFGPGTRLLVL.

This chain connects TRBV4-1 to TRBJ2-5, with TRBD2 matching 7 bases. The CDR3 has 18 amino acids. J was trimmed by 5 bases and V by 1 base; bases with no gene match: 16. Looked up from germline, CDR1 is MGHRA and CDR2 is YSYEKL. CDR3 sequence reads: CASSQAGAGRPSGETQYF. The CDR3 DNA follows: TGCGCCAGCAGCCAAGCGGGAGCGGGGCGCCCCTCAGGGGAGACCCAGTACTTC.

The genes are TRBV6-1 and TRBJ2-1; D is uncertain. Germline-derived CDR1 and CDR2 are MNHNS and SASEGT. Trimming took 2 bases from V and 9 from J, leaving 8 bases between them. This CDR3 is 12 amino acids long. Here the CDR3 reads CASSESGVEQFF. The DNA of the CDR3 is TGTGCCAGCAGTGAAAGTGGAGTTGAGCAGTTCTTC.

This sequence joins TRBV28 and TRBJ2-7, with a tentative D call TRBD1 (5 bases). Trimming stripped 6 bases from V and 6 bases from J, with 6 bases between. Germline CDR1 MDHEN, CDR2 SYDVKM. CDR3 length: 10 residues. The CDR3 sequence is CASRGPEQYF. The CDR3 coding sequence is TGTGCCAGCAGGGGGCCCGAGCAGTACTTC.

This chain links TRBV7-2 with TRBJ2-7; TRBD2 matches 11 bases. The CDR3 has 15 residues. Germline CDR1 SGHTA, CDR2 FQGNSA. The V gene end was trimmed by 2 bases and the J gene end by 1 base; junction bases not matched to a gene: 1. The CDR3 DNA sequence: TGTGCCAGCAGCTTAACTAGCGGGAGTTCCTACGAGCAGTACTTC. It yields the protein CASSLTSGSSYEQYF.

The chain joins TRBV11-2 to TRBJ2-3, with TRBD1 identical over 8 bases. The V and J ends lost 5 bases and 3 bases, in that order; junction bases with no gene match: 10. The germline gives CDR1 SGHAT, CDR2 FQNNGV. This CDR3 is 16 amino acids long. The CDR3, as DNA: TGTGCCAGCAGCCCGAGAGGTACAGGGGGGACAGATACGCAGTATTTT. This translates into CASSPRGTGGTDTQYF.

This clone was detected once. This chain links TRBV4-1 with TRBJ1-1, with TRBD1 identical over 10 bases. The CDR3 loop spans 18 amino acids. CDR1 is MGHRA and CDR2 is YSYEKL in the germline V gene. V gave up 3 bases and J gave up 4 bases; unmatched junction bases: 14. This CDR3 is CASSQSPGQGFEGTEAFF. In nucleotides, the CDR3 is TGCGCCAGCAGCCAGAGCCCGGGACAGGGGTTTGAGGGCACTGAAGCTTTCTTT.

V usage is TRBV30 and J usage is TRBJ2-3, with TRBD2 matching over 14 bases. CDR3 length equals 16 residues. Per the germline V gene, CDR1 is GTSNPN and CDR2 is SVGIG (reference sequence). Trimming took 2 bases from V and 6 from J; bases not matched to a gene: 7. The CDR3 DNA reads as TGTGCCTGGAGTACCGGGACTAGCGGGGGTAGGGATACGCAGTATTTT. Translated: CAWSTGTSGGRDTQYF.

The rearrangement joins TRBV6-1 to TRBJ2-7; maybe TRBD1 (6 bases). This CDR3 spans 13 amino acids. The V gene's germline CDR1 is MNHNS and CDR2 SASEGT. V shed 2 bases and J shed 5 bases, with 10 bases lying between them. CDR3: CASSERTVDEQYV. The CDR3 DNA follows: TGTGCCAGCAGTGAAAGGACAGTCGACGAGCAGTACGTC.

This clone showed up just once. The chain joins TRBV29-1 to TRBJ2-3; D remains ambiguous. V was trimmed by 4 bases and J by 6 bases, leaving 17 bases between them. The CDR3 is made up of 14 amino acids. CDR1 is SQVTM and CDR2 is ANQGSEA in the germline V gene. CDR3 protein: CSVVSGARLDTQYF. For the CDR3, the DNA is TGCAGCGTTGTTTCAGGAGCGAGATTGGATACGCAGTATTTT.

This clone was found once. V and J are TRBV10-3 and TRBJ1-5, with 9 bases that match TRBD1. CDR1 ENHRY and CDR2 SYGVKD come from the germline V gene. The CDR3 extends over 14 amino acids. V gave up 6 bases and J gave up 5 bases; unmatched junction bases: 5. CDR3 nucleotides: TGTGCCATCAGCGGGACAGGGCGGGATCAGCCCCAGCATTTT. Translating gives CAISGTGRDQPQHF.

The V call is TRBV15, the J call TRBJ2-7, with 9 bases fitting TRBD2. There are 15 residues in the CDR3. From germline, CDR1 is LNHNV and CDR2 YYDKDF (reference sequence). V lost 3 bases to trimming and J lost 5 bases; unmatched junction nucleotides: 8. For the CDR3, the DNA is TGTGCCACCAGCAGGGTTAGCGGGAGAGGAGACGAGCAGTACTTC. Translating gives CATSRVSGRGDEQYF.

This clone was observed a single time. The chain recombines TRBV5-4 with TRBJ2-3; a possible D gene is TRBD2 (6 bases). V was cut by 0 bases and J by 0 bases, with 17 bases left in between. The CDR3 runs to 18 residues. The germline V gene encodes CDR1 SGHNT and CDR2 YYREEE (reference sequence). CDR3 loop: CASSLGLARGYSTDTQYF. The CDR3 DNA reads TGTGCCAGCAGCTTGGGCCTAGCGAGGGGATATAGCACAGATACGCAGTATTTT.

This chain joins TRBV27 and TRBJ2-6; 8 bases match TRBD1. Germline V CDR1 and CDR2: MNHEY, SMNVEV (reference sequence). V lost 2 bases and J lost 2; bases outside the gene matches: 11. The CDR3 consists of 19 residues. For the CDR3, the DNA is TGTGCCAGCAGTTTAACCCCCGCAGGGGGCTTTCCTGGGGCCAACGTCCTGACTTTC. Protein product: CASSLTPAGGFPGANVLTF.

This chain uses TRBV11-3 with TRBJ2-1; the match to TRBD2 covers 12 bases. Germline CDR1 reads SGHNT; CDR2 reads YENEEA. Trimming at V came to 0 bases and at J to 4 bases, leaving 1 base not matched to a gene. The CDR3 contains 16 residues. The CDR3 reads CASSLDGLAGYNEQFF. The CDR3 nucleotides are TGTGCCAGCAGCTTAGACGGACTAGCGGGGTACAATGAGCAGTTCTTC.

The genes are TRBV19 and TRBJ1-2; 8 bases are a match to TRBD1. Germline CDR1 LNHDA, CDR2 SQIVND (reference sequence). Unmatched junction bases numbered 3, after V lost 5 bases and J lost 4 bases. There are 13 residues in the CDR3. This CDR3 reads CASSVGTGYGYTF. CDR3 nucleotide sequence: TGTGCCAGTAGTGTCGGGACAGGCTATGGCTACACCTTC.